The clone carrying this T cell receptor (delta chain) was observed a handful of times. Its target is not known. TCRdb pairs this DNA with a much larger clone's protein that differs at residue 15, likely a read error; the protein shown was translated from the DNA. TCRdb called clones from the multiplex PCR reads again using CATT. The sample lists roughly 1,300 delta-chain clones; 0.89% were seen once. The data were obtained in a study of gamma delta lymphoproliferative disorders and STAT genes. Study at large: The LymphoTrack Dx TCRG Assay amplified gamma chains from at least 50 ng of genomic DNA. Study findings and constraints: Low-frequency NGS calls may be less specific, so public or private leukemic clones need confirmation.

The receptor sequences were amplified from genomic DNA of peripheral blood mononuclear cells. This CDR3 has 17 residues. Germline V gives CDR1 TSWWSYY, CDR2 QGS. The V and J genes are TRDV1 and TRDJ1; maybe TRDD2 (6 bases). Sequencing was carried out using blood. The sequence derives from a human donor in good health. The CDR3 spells CALHRGYLSYNTDKPIF. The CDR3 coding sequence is TGTGCTCTACATCGGGGGTACCTTTCCTATAACACCGATAAACCCATCTTT.